This TCR beta chain was obtained from a study of OX40 agonist ivuxolimab in advanced cancers. Looking at the study overall: Anti-PD-1, anti-PD-L1 or anti-CTLA-4 therapy given earlier was allowed, and 40% had some.

On this clone: Its antigen remains unidentified.

The CDR3 is 15 residues long. V shed 1 base and J shed 5 bases, with 14 bases lying between them. Germline V lookup: CDR1 LNHNV, CDR2 YYDKDF (reference sequence). TCRdb's copy holds only in-frame clones and misses some; the assay was immunoSEQ multiplex PCR. The sample lists roughly 61,000 clones, roughly four fifths seen once, with 0.75% in the top ten. Points from the study as a whole: Clonal expansion was seen in CD4+ and CD8+ blood T cells by week 6 at 0.1 to 3.0 mg/kg. Expanded clones belonging to CD8+ T cells outnumbered, on average, those of CD4+. The investigators did not determine what antigen specificity the expanded peripheral T cells had.

Sequencing used CD4+ or CD8+ T cells sorted from blood, obtained in a trial of the OX40 agonist ivuxolimab. The receptor's source is an adult with an advanced solid tumor such as melanoma, head and neck, liver or kidney cancer. The chain links TRBV15 to TRBJ1-2, with D perhaps TRBD1 (5 bases). The CDR3, as DNA: TGTGCCACCAGCAGAGCAGGGAGACCGGGGTATGGCTACACCTTC. Translation: CATSRAGRPGYGYTF.